These 10 T cell receptor beta chains were all obtained from the same sample, sequenced in a study of control samples from healthy donors and cancer patients. The assay was immunoSEQ multiplex PCR, and TCRdb's table has in-frame clones only and misses some. The sample includes tens of thousands of clones, roughly 84% of them seen just once. Sequenced sample: blood. The receptor set was obtained from a woman aged 45-60 years in good health.

V gene TRBV7-6 combines with J gene TRBJ2-7; D perhaps matches TRBD2 (5 bases). In germline, CDR1 is SGHVS, CDR2 FNYEAQ. The CDR3 covers 14 residues. With 1 base removed from V and 2 bases from J, the gap between germline ends came to 9 bases. The CDR3 loop reads CASSLEADPYEQYF. As DNA, the CDR3 is TGTGCCAGCAGCTTAGAAGCGGATCCCTACGAGCAGTACTTC.

DNA for the CDR3: TGTGCCAGCGGTCTCCAGGCAGCGGAGACCCAGTACTTC. Its translation: CASGLQAAETQYF. The rearrangement links TRBV6-5 to TRBJ2-5; D remains unclear. V gave up 8 bases and J gave up 5 bases, with 15 bases separating them. Per germline, CDR1 MNHEY and CDR2 SVGAGI. This CDR3 contains 13 residues.

The chain combines TRBV11-2 with TRBJ1-4; a weak D match, TRBD1 (6 bases). CDR3 length equals 16 residues. Deletions cut 5 bases from V and 0 bases from J, with 13 bases between. Per germline, CDR1 SGHAT and CDR2 FQNNGV. CDR3 sequence (DNA): TGTGCCAGCAGCCGAGGGGGGGGGACAACTAATGAAAAACTGTTTTTT. This gives the protein CASSRGGGTTNEKLFF.

This chain connects TRBV6-5 to TRBJ2-3; 13 bases line up with TRBD2. Per germline, CDR1 MNHEY and CDR2 SVGAGI. V lost 10 bases and J lost 3; bases outside the gene matches: 7. The CDR3 spans 15 residues. The CDR3 nucleotides are TGTGCCACCTTGGGACTAGCGGGAAGGACAGATACGCAGTATTTT. This codes for CATLGLAGRTDTQYF.

The chain is built from TRBV7-6 and TRBJ2-3; possibly TRBD2 for D (6 bases). Trimming cost V 5 bases and J 6 bases, with 18 bases left between them. Per the germline V gene, CDR1 is SGHVS and CDR2 is FNYEAQ. This CDR3 region has 15 residues. This chain's CDR3 is CASSQGDVRGDTQYF. As DNA, the CDR3 is TGTGCCAGCAGCCAAGGGGACGTCCGGGGGGATACGCAGTATTTT.

The chain carries TRBV7-9 and TRBJ2-7; TRBD2 matches at 8 bases. Trimming at V came to 6 bases and at J to 1 base, leaving 5 bases not matched to a gene. From germline, CDR1 is SEHNR and CDR2 FQNEAQ (reference sequence). The CDR3 is 14 residues long. The CDR3 DNA follows: TGTGCCAGCAGGCTAGCGGGCCCATCCTACGAGCAGTACTTC. Protein product: CASRLAGPSYEQYF.

This sequence joins TRBV5-1 and TRBJ1-2; TRBD1 matches at 7 bases. Germline CDR1 reads SGHRS; CDR2 reads YFSETQ. Losses at the gene ends were 0 bases for V and 3 bases for J; bases not matched to a gene: 5. CDR3 length: 15 residues. In DNA, the CDR3 is TGCGCCAGCAGCTTGGAGGTCGGGACAGACTATGGCTACACCTTC. This gives the protein CASSLEVGTDYGYTF.

The J gene is TRBJ2-7, the V gene TRBV9; D might be TRBD2 (6 bases). The V end was cut by 0 bases, the J end by 4 bases, with 14 bases between. Germline V gene sequence: CDR1 SGDLS, CDR2 YYNGEE. This CDR3 comprises 15 residues. The CDR3 loop is CASSVALGGAYEQYF. The CDR3, as DNA: TGTGCCAGCAGCGTAGCTTTGGGGGGAGCTTACGAGCAGTACTTC.

V and J are TRBV7-3 and TRBJ1-1, with D perhaps TRBD1 (5 bases). Germline-derived CDR1 and CDR2 are SGHTA and FQGTGA. The V and J ends lost 5 bases and 3 bases respectively, with 13 bases between them. The CDR3 loop spans 14 amino acids. CDR3 protein: CASSRSDTYTEAFF. CDR3 in DNA: TGTGCCAGCAGCCGATCGGACACCTACACTGAAGCTTTCTTT. The whole variable domain, filled in from reference TRBV7-3 and TRBJ1-1, reads GAGVSQTPSNKVTEKGKYVELRCDPISGHTALYWYRQSLGQGPEFLIYFQGTGAADDSGLPNDRFFAVRPEGSVSTLKIQRTERGDSAVYLCASSRSDTYTEAFFGQGTRLTVV.

This clone was detected only a few times. The chain couples TRBV12-3 or TRBV12-4 to TRBJ2-1; D assignment may be TRBD1 or TRBD2 (5 bases each). The CDR3 runs 13 residues. V gave up 3 bases and J gave up 9 bases, with 12 bases separating them. Here the CDR3 reads CASSLRGRSEQFF. The CDR3, as DNA: TGTGCCAGCAGTTTGAGGGGACGAAGTGAGCAGTTCTTC.